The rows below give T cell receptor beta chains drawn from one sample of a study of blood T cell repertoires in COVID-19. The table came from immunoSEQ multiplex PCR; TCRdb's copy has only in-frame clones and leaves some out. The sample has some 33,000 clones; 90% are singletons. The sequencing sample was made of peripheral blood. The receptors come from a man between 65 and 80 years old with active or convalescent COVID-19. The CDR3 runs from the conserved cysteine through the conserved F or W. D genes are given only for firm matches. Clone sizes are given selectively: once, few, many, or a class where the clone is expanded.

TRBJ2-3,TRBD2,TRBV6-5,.,TGTGCCAGCAGTTACCCTGGGACTAGCGGGAGAGTGTATTTT,CASSYPGTSGRVYF
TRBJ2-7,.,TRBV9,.,TGTGCCAGCAGCGTAGGGGTAGGACATAGCGAGCAGTACTTC,CASSVGVGHSEQYF
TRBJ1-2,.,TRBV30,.,TGTGCCTGGAGGCGTTCAGGTACTTATGGCTACACCTTC,CAWRRSGTYGYTF
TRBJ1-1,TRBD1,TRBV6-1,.,TGTGCCAGCAGTGAACAGGGGGCCCTAACTGAAGCTTTCTTT,CASSEQGALTEAFF
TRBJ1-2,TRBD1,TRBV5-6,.,TGTGCCAGCAGCTTGAACAGGGGAGTTTATGGCTACACCTTC,CASSLNRGVYGYTF
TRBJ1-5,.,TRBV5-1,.,TGCGCCAGCAGCTCCGGACAGACCAATCAGCCCCAGCATTTT,CASSSGQTNQPQHF
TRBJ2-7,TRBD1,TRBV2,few,TGTGCCAGCAGAGCCCCGGGACAGGGTTCCTACGAGCAGTACTTC,CASRAPGQGSYEQYF
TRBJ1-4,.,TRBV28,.,TGTGCCAGCAGTAGAATTGCGACTAATGAAAAACTGTTTTTT,CASSRIATNEKLFF
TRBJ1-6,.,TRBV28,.,TGTGCCAGCAGTCCTATAAGTCAGGGTAATTCACCCCTCCACTTT,CASSPISQGNSPLHF
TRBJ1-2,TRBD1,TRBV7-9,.,TGTGCCAGCAGCTTTGGGGCAGGGGGCTATGGCTACACCTTC,CASSFGAGGYGYTF
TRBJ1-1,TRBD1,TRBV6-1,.,TGTGCCAGCAGTGAGGGGACAGGGCAAACGAACACTGAAGCTTTCTTT,CASSEGTGQTNTEAFF
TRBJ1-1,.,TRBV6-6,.,TGTGCCAGCAGTTACTCGGGGGCAGGGAACACTGAAGCTTTCTTT,CASSYSGAGNTEAFF
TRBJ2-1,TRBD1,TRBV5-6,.,TGTGCCAGCAGCCGTTACACGGGACAGGGGAATGAGCAGTTCTTC,CASSRYTGQGNEQFF
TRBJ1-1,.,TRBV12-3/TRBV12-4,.,TGTGCCAGCACCCACAGGGATTCGACTGAAGCTTTCTTT,CASTHRDSTEAFF
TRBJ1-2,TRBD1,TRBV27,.,TGTGCCAGCAGTTCCCAGGGGGCGTTGAGTGGCTACACCTTC,CASSSQGALSGYTF
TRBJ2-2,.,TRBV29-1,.,TGCAGCGTCGGGGCGTTGGACGGAGGGACCGGGGAGCTGTTTTTT,CSVGALDGGTGELFF
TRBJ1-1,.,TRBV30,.,TGTGCCTGGAGTGTACCTCGGCAGGCCAGGCCTGAAGCTTTCTTT,CAWSVPRQARPEAFF
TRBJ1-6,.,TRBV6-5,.,TGTGCCAGCAGTTCTCAGGGATCACCCCTCCACTTT,CASSSQGSPLHF
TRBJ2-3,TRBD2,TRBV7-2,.,TGTGCCAGCAGTTTCTCGAGCGGGGGGGCGGCAGATACGCAGTATTTT,CASSFSSGGAADTQYF
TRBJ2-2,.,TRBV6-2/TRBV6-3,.,TGTGCCAGCAGTTATCACATGAGAAGAGCGAATTTAAACACCGGGGAGCTGTTTTTT,CASSYHMRRANLNTGELFF
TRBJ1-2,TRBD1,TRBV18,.,TGTGCCAGCTCGCCAACAGGGGGGGGCTACACCTTC,CASSPTGGGYTF
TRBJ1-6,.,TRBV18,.,TGTGCCAGCTCTCCGGAGGGGTGGTCACCCCTCCACTTT,CASSPEGWSPLHF
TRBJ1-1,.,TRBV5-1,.,TGCGCCAGCAGGTTGGGCCGACAGGCCATGAACACTGAAGCTTTCTTT,CASRLGRQAMNTEAFF
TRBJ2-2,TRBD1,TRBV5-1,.,TGCGCCAGCAGCGAGGGGATGCGGGACAGGGGCACCGGGGAGCTGTTTTTT,CASSEGMRDRGTGELFF
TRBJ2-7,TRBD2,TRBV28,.,TGTGCCAGCAGTCTCAGCGGGGGGGCCTACGAGCAGTACTTC,CASSLSGGAYEQYF
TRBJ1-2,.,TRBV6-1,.,TGTGCCAGCAGTGAAGCGGGGCAGGGGCCCTATGGCTACACCTTC,CASSEAGQGPYGYTF
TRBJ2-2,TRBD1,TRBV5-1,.,TGCGCCAGCAGCTTGGATACAGGGGGGACCGGGGAGCTGTTTTTT,CASSLDTGGTGELFF
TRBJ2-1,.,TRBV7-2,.,TGTGCCAGTATGGTAACCAGAACGGGAAGGAATGAGCAGTTCTTC,CASMVTRTGRNEQFF
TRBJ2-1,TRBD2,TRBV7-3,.,TGTGCCAGCAGCTTAATTGGGACTGGGAGGGGTGAGCAGTTCTTC,CASSLIGTGRGEQFF
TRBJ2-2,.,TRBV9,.,TGTGCCAGCAGCGTAGACGGGGGTCTGGGGACCGGGGAGCTGTTTTTT,CASSVDGGLGTGELFF
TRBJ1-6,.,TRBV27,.,TGTGCCAGCACCCTTCGACGGGATTATAATTCACCCCTCCACTTT,CASTLRRDYNSPLHF
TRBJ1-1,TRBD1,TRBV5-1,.,TGCGCCAGCAGCTTGGGTCAGGGGGCTGGGATGAACACTGAAGCTTTCTTT,CASSLGQGAGMNTEAFF
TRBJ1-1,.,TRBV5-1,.,TGCGCCAGCAGCGCGGGGCAGTACTGGGCGAACACTGAAGCTTTCTTT,CASSAGQYWANTEAFF
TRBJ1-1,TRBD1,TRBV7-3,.,TGTGCCAGCAGCCTGGGACAGGGGGCATGGGACACTGAAGCTTTCTTT,CASSLGQGAWDTEAFF
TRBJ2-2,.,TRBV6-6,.,TGTGCCAGCAGTGATACAGGGATCTCCACCGGGGAGCTGTTTTTT,CASSDTGISTGELFF
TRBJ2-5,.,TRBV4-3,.,TGCGCCAGCAGCCAAGATTGGGCCAGCGGCCAAGAGACCCAGTACTTC,CASSQDWASGQETQYF
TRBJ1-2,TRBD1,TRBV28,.,TGTGCCAGCAGTTTAGGGACAGGGGGCGGTATCCACTATGGCTACACCTTC,CASSLGTGGGIHYGYTF
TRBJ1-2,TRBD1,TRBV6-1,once,TGTGCCAGCAGTGACAGGGGGCACTATGGCTACACCTTC,CASSDRGHYGYTF
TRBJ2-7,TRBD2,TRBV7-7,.,TGTGCCAGCAGCTTAGCGGCGGGAGGGCCCTACGAGCAGTACTTC,CASSLAAGGPYEQYF
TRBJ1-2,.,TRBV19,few,TGTGCCAGTAGTATCCAGGGTCATGGCTACACCTTC,CASSIQGHGYTF
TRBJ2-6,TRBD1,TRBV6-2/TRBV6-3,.,TGTGCCAGCAGTCCCCGGGACAGGGCCTCCGCTTTC,CASSPRDRASAF
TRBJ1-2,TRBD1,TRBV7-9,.,TGTGCCAGCAGCCAGGGGGCAGGATATGGCTACACCTTC,CASSQGAGYGYTF
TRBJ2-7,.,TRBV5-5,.,TGTGCCAGCAGGACTGGTGCCTACGAGCAGTACTTC,CASRTGAYEQYF
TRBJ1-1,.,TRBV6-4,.,TGTGCCAGCAGGGCCCAGGAAGGGGTGTACACTGAAGCTTTCTTT,CASRAQEGVYTEAFF
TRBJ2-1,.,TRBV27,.,TGTGCCAGCAGTAATAGGGGAAGCCCCTACAATGAGCAGTTCTTC,CASSNRGSPYNEQFF
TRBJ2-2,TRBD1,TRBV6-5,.,TGTGCCAGCAGTACCCGGACAGGGGTGACCGGGGAGCTGTTTTTT,CASSTRTGVTGELFF
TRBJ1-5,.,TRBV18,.,TGTGCCAGCTCACCAATGGGGGCTTATAGCAATCAGCCCCAGCATTTT,CASSPMGAYSNQPQHF
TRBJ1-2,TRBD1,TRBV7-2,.,TGTGCCAGCAGCTTAAGTCAGGGGGCTAGGGATGGCTACACCTTC,CASSLSQGARDGYTF